The TCR beta chain described here comes from a study of control samples from healthy donors and cancer patients. CDR1 and CDR2 (germline): SGHRS, YFSETQ. This CDR3 spans 15 amino acids. V shed 4 bases and J 2 bases; nucleotides not matched to a gene: 3. The protocol was immunoSEQ multiplex PCR, while the TCRdb copy is restricted to in-frame clones and leaves out a portion. The sample holds around 30,000 clones; around 83% are singletons and the top ten take approximately 1.5%. The chain combines TRBV5-1 with TRBJ2-5; 12 positions agree with TRBD2. The sequenced material came from PBMCs. The source is a woman aged 40 to 49 with lung cancer. CDR3 sequence (DNA): TGCGCCAGCAGCGGGGGACTAGCGGGTCAAGAGACCCAGTACTTC. Its translation is CASSGGLAGQETQYF.